This TCR beta chain appears in the sequencing data of a study of OX40 agonist ivuxolimab in advanced cancers. Study summary: Ivuxolimab doses were 0.01, 0.1, 0.3, 1.5, 3 or 10 mg/kg every 2 weeks. With a range of roughly 23 to 85, age averaged approximately 64 years, and 75% to 90% were male.

Germline loops: CDR1 GTSNPN, CDR2 SVGIG (reference sequence). The CDR3 has 12 residues. J lost 7 bases, V lost 8 bases, and 6 bases had no gene match. Data came from immunoSEQ multiplex PCR; TCRdb stores just in-frame clones and leaves some out. The sample carries about 58,000 clones, approximately 90% recorded once. As for this clone: The antigen is not known.

Findings and limits, study-wide: Antigen specificity was not determined for the expanded peripheral T cells. Several nonresponders also turned out to have low normalized T-cell clonal expansion.

The sample here was CD4+ or CD8+ T cells sorted from blood, taken in a trial of the OX40 agonist ivuxolimab. This TCR derives from an adult with an advanced solid tumor such as melanoma, head and neck, liver or kidney cancer. J is TRBJ2-2 and V is TRBV30; 8 nucleotides align to TRBD1. The CDR3 loop reads CAGRQGNGELFF. The CDR3 region has the DNA TGTGCCGGACGACAGGGGAACGGGGAGCTGTTTTTT.